The T cell receptor beta chain described here comes from a study of Ad26.COV2.S vaccination and SARS-CoV-2 variants. A word on this clone: Its antigen is unknown.

V dropped 0 bases and J dropped 10 bases, with 5 bases sitting between them. The CDR3 runs 12 residues. Germline V CDR1 and CDR2: SGHNT, YYREEE (reference sequence). Study-wide findings and caveats: The TCR breadth and depth analyses may have understated or missed part of the total T cell responses. The placebo group had lower spike-specific TCR breadth than the vaccine recipients did.

The sample's treatment: roughly 19 received Ad26.COV2.S at low or high dose, single or two shots; 5 received placebo; per-sample allocation not given. The samples were gathered on day 63 after the first injection of vaccine or placebo. Wuhan-strain spike was delivered by a replication-incompetent Ad26 vector. Assay: immunoSEQ multiplex PCR; the TCRdb copy retains only in-frame clones and omits some. This sample has a few hundred thousand clones, with around 89% found just once. The chain uses TRBV5-4 and TRBJ1-6; perhaps TRBD1 as D (5 bases). The specimen comprised peripheral blood, sampled in a trial of Ad26.COV2.S vaccine versus placebo. The sequence derives from a person between 18 and 60 years old who received the Ad26.COV2.S COVID-19 vaccine or a placebo. The CDR3 spells CASSLGGSPLHF. The CDR3 DNA sequence: TGTGCCAGCAGCTTGGGGGGCTCACCCCTCCACTTT.